This T cell receptor (beta chain) was sequenced during a study of blood T cell repertoires in COVID-19. In the 2 weeks before study entry, exposed participants met a COVID-19 case, which was PCR-confirmed or clinician-diagnosed. Assay: immunoSEQ multiplex PCR; the TCRdb copy retains only in-frame clones and omits some. The profile covers fewer than 250,000 clones, with about 83% appearing a single time and about 3.9% taken by the ten largest. Per germline, CDR1 MDHEN and CDR2 SYDVKM. This CDR3 comprises 15 residues. With 6 bases clipped from V and 0 bases from J, the junction kept 5 bases outside the gene matches.

This TCR was sampled from a middle-aged woman who had been exposed to COVID-19. The V and J genes are TRBV28 and TRBJ2-7, with TRBD2 identical over 10 bases. Specimen: PBMCs or T cells enriched from blood (not recorded which). DNA of the CDR3: TGTGCCAGCAGCCCTTTAGCGGGGGGCTCCTACGAGCAGTACTTC. Its translation: CASSPLAGGSYEQYF.